Shown below are 2 T cell receptor beta chains from a single sample sequenced in a study of siplizumab effects on memory and regulatory T cells. Cocultured for less than seven days at 37°C were the mixed lymphocyte reaction cells. These receptors' targets are unknown. Profiling relied on immunoSEQ multiplex PCR, and the TCRdb table lists in-frame clones only, not all of them. The sample has 9,500 to 11,000 clones; around 42% are singletons. Sequenced material: CFSE-low (dividing) CD8+ T cells sorted from an allogeneic mixed lymphocyte reaction. The receptors originated from a human donor in good health; the cells came from an allogeneic mixed lymphocyte reaction.

The chain employs TRBV4-3 and TRBJ2-3; 8 bases fit TRBD2. This CDR3 comprises 16 residues. Germline V lookup: CDR1 LGHNA, CDR2 YSLEER. V shed 0 bases and J 2 bases; nucleotides not matched to a gene: 4. Written as DNA, the CDR3 is TGCGCCAGCAGCCAAGATTCGGGGGGGCTCACAGATACGCAGTATTTT. Amino acids: CASSQDSGGLTDTQYF.

This clone is medium-sized within its sample. The CDR3 nucleotides are TGTGCCAGCAGTTACGGTTCAGGGGGCGGAAATTCACCCCTCCACTTT. This sequence encodes CASSYGSGGGNSPLHF. The chain couples TRBV6-5 to TRBJ1-6; 8 bases align to TRBD1. CDR1 is MNHEY, CDR2 SVGAGI, per germline. This CDR3 region has 16 residues. Trimming took 2 bases from V and 7 from J; bases not matched to a gene: 7.